These T cell receptor delta chains were read from a single sample in a study of gamma-delta chains in newborns, infants, children. TCRdb re-called the reads via CATT. This table holds 14,000 to 15,000 delta-chain clones, less than 9.5% found once. The source material was blood. The source of these receptors is a child who was a newborn, infant or young child, either healthy, febrile or measles-vaccinated (not recorded which). The CDR3 runs from the conserved cysteine through the conserved F or W. The D gene is left open where the match is weak. Not every row has a clone size; where given, it reads once, few, many or a size class.

abundance | d_gene | j_gene | v_gene | CDR3nt | CDR3aa
- | - | TRDJ3 | TRDV2 | TGTGCCTGCGACACCGTCGACCCTGGGGACCGGGACACCCGACAGATGTTTTTC | CACDTVDPGDRDTRQMFF
- | TRDD3 | TRDJ3 | TRDV2 | TGTGCCTGTGACACCTGGGGGATACGGGGATCCTGGGACACCCGACAGATGTTTTTC | CACDTWGIRGSWDTRQMFF
- | TRDD3 | TRDJ3 | TRDV2 | TGTGCCTGTGACACCGTTTCTGGGGATACGCGGGACACCCGACAGATGTTTTTC | CACDTVSGDTRDTRQMFF
few | - | TRDJ1 | TRDV2 | TGTGCCTGTGACACCGGGGGGTACACCGATAAACTAATCTTT | CACDTGGYTDKLIF
few | TRDD3 | TRDJ3 | TRDV2 | TGTGCCCGTGACACTGGGGGATGCCACTCCTGGGACACCCGACAGATGTTTTTC | CARDTGGCHSWDTRQMFF
large | TRDD3 | TRDJ3 | TRDV2 | TGTGCCTGTGACACCGCTGGGGGATACTCCTGGGACACCCGACAGATGTTTTTC | CACDTAGGYSWDTRQMFF
many | TRDD3 | TRDJ3 | TRAV29/DV5 | TGTGCAGCAAGCGTGGGTAACTGGGGGAGCTCCTGGGACACCCGACAGATGTTTTTC | CAASVGNWGSSWDTRQMFF
few | TRDD3 | TRDJ3 | TRDV2 | TGTGCCTGTGACACACTGGGGGATAGCAGGGACACCCGACAGATGTTTTTC | CACDTLGDSRDTRQMFF
many | - | TRDJ3 | TRDV2 | TGTGCCTGTGACACCGTGGGGATCCCCAACTCCTGGGACACCCGACAGATGTTTTTC | CACDTVGIPNSWDTRQMFF
few | - | TRDJ3 | TRDV2 | TGTGCCTGTGACACCGCTGGGGATTCCTGGGACACCCGACAGATGTTTTTC | CACDTAGDSWDTRQMFF
- | TRDD3 | TRDJ3 | TRDV2 | TGTGCCTGTGACAGTACTGGGGGATACGCGAGCTCCTGGGACACCCGCCAGATGTTTTTC | CACDSTGGYASSWDTRQMFF
few | TRDD3 | TRDJ3 | TRDV2 | TGTGCCTGTGACACCGGAGGCTGGGGGAGCTCCTGGGACACCCGACAGATGTTTTTC | CACDTGGWGSSWDTRQMFF
many | TRDD3 | TRDJ3 | TRDV2 | TGTGCCTGTGACATACTGGGGGATAGAAGGAGCTCCTGGGACACCCGACAGATGTTTTTC | CACDILGDRRSSWDTRQMFF
few | TRDD3 | TRDJ3 | TRDV2 | TGTGCCTGTGACACCGCTGGGGGTCCAAGCTCCTGGGACACCCGACAGATGTTTTTC | CACDTAGGPSSWDTRQMFF
few | TRDD3 | TRDJ1 | TRDV1 | TGTGCTCTTGGGGAATACAAAGCTTTCCGTTACTGGGGGACCAACACCGATAAACTCATCTTT | CALGEYKAFRYWGTNTDKLIF
few | TRDD3 | TRDJ1 | TRDV2 | TGTGCCTGTGACGTACTGGGGGATACCTGGGGGACCGATAAACTCATCTTT | CACDVLGDTWGTDKLIF
few | TRDD3 | TRDJ2 | TRDV1 | TGTGCTCTTGGGGAACCTTCTTCCTACTGGGGGATACTGACAGCACAACTCTTCTTT | CALGEPSSYWGILTAQLFF
- | TRDD3 | TRDJ3 | TRDV2 | TGTGCCTGTGAGGCACTGGGGGATACGAGGGACACCCGACAGATGTTTTTC | CACEALGDTRDTRQMFF
few | TRDD3 | TRDJ3 | TRDV2 | TGTGCCTGTGACACGCCTGACTGGGGGAAAGGGGCCCGCGGGACCTGGGACACCCGACAGATGTTTTTC | CACDTPDWGKGARGTWDTRQMFF
few | TRDD3 | TRDJ3 | TRDV2 | TGTGCCTGTGACACCGTGGTTGGGGGATACCCTAGCTCCTGGGACACCCGACAGATGTTTTTC | CACDTVVGGYPSSWDTRQMFF
few | TRDD3 | TRDJ3 | TRDV2 | TGTGCCTGTGACATACTGGGGGATACGTCTAGCTCCTGGGACACCCGACAGATGTTTTTC | CACDILGDTSSSWDTRQMFF
- | - | TRDJ3 | TRDV2 | TGTGCCTGTGACACCGTACTGTATTCCGCTTCCTGGGGCACCCGACAGATGTTTTTC | CACDTVLYSASWGTRQMFF
few | TRDD3 | TRDJ2 | TRDV2 | TGTGCCTGTGACACCGGGGGGATAAGCTGGACAGCACAACTCTTCTTT | CACDTGGISWTAQLFF
few | TRDD3 | TRDJ2 | TRDV2 | TGTGCCTGCGACGTACTGGGGGGGACTTTGACAGCACAACTCTTCTTT | CACDVLGGTLTAQLFF
- | TRDD3 | TRDJ3 | TRDV2 | TGTGCCTGTGACACCGGCTGGGGGATACGCGCCTGGGACACCCGACAGATGTTTTTC | CACDTGWGIRAWDTRQMFF
- | TRDD3 | TRDJ3 | TRDV2 | TGTGCCTGTGACACCGTACTGGGGGATATAAGCTCCTGGGACACCCGACAGAAGTTTTTC | CACDTVLGDISSWDTRQKFF
few | TRDD3 | TRDJ1 | TRDV1 | TGTGCTCTTGGGGAACGGGGGGATACAGGGTACACCGATAAACTCATCTTT | CALGERGDTGYTDKLIF
few | TRDD3 | TRDJ3 | TRDV2 | TGTGCCTGTGACACCGTCGTACTGGGGGATACCAGCTCCTGGGACACCCGACAGATGTTTTTC | CACDTVVLGDTSSWDTRQMFF
- | TRDD3 | TRDJ4 | TRDV2 | TGTGCCTGTGACTCACTGGGGGGGCCCAGACCCCTAATCTTT | CACDSLGGPRPLIF
few | TRDD3 | TRDJ1 | TRDV2 | TGTGCCTGTGACATACTGGGGCCCTACACCGATAAACTCATCTTT | CACDILGPYTDKLIF
few | TRDD3 | TRDJ3 | TRDV2 | TGTGCCTGTGACAATACTGAGGGATACAACTCCTGGGACACCCGACAGATGTTTTTC | CACDNTEGYNSWDTRQMFF
few | TRDD3 | TRDJ1 | TRDV2 | TGTGCCTGTGACACCGTGGGGGATACCCGCGATAAACTCATCTTT | CACDTVGDTRDKLIF
few | - | TRDJ2 | TRDV2 | TGTGCCTGTGAAACTTGGGGATTGACAGCACAACTCTTCTTT | CACETWGLTAQLFF
- | TRDD3 | TRDJ3 | TRDV2 | TGTGCCTGTGACACACTGGGGGACTTAAACTCCTGGGACACCCGAAAGATGTTTTTC | CACDTLGDLNSWDTRKMFF
- | - | TRDJ2 | TRDV3 | TGTGCCTTTAGGGGGATGACAGCACAACTCTTCTTT | CAFRGMTAQLFF
- | TRDD3 | TRDJ3 | TRDV2 | TGTGCCTGTGACACCGTCGGGGATATGATCTGGGACACCCGACAGATGTTTTTC | CACDTVGDMIWDTRQMFF
medium-sized | TRDD3 | TRDJ3 | TRDV2 | TGTGCCTGTGACCATGTACTGGGGACCGACTGGGACACCCGACAGATGTTTTTC | CACDHVLGTDWDTRQMFF
- | TRDD3 | TRDJ3 | TRDV2 | TGTGCCTGTGACAGTACTGGGGGTACCTGGGACACCCGACAGATGTTTTTC | CACDSTGGTWDTRQMFF
- | - | TRDJ3 | TRDV2 | TGTGCCTGTGACACGGTACTGGGTTTAATCTCCTGGGACACCCGACAGATGTTTTTC | CACDTVLGLISWDTRQMFF
medium-sized | TRDD3 | TRDJ1 | TRDV2 | TGTGCCTGTGACACCTGGGGGAGCTATAAACTCATCTTT | CACDTWGSYKLIF
medium-sized | TRDD3 | TRDJ1 | TRDV2 | TGTGCCTGTGACACCTGGGGATACGATAAACTCATCTTT | CACDTWGYDKLIF
- | TRDD3 | TRDJ3 | TRDV2 | TGTGCCTGTGACACCCTCACTGGGGGAATCTCCTGGGACACCCGACAGATGTTTTTC | CACDTLTGGISWDTRQMFF
- | TRDD3 | TRDJ1 | TRDV2 | TGTGCCTGTGACACCTGGGGGATAAGCGCACTCATCTTT | CACDTWGISALIF
few | - | TRDJ3 | TRDV2 | TGTGCCTGTGACACCATAGGATACTTCAGCTCCTGGGACACCCGACAGATGTTTTTC | CACDTIGYFSSWDTRQMFF
many | TRDD3 | TRDJ1 | TRDV2 | TGTGCCTGTGACACCGTTCGTACTGGGGGATACAATAGTCGAACCGATAAACTCATCTTT | CACDTVRTGGYNSRTDKLIF
many | - | TRDJ2 | TRDV1 | TGTGCTCTTGGGGAAGGGGGGATGACAGCACAACTCTTCTTT | CALGEGGMTAQLFF
- | TRDD3 | TRDJ3 | TRDV2 | TGTGCCTGTGACACCGTACTGGGGGATACGAGATACTCCTGGGACACCCGACAGATGTTTTTC | CACDTVLGDTRYSWDTRQMFF
large | TRDD3 | TRDJ3 | TRDV2 | TGTGCCTGTGACACCGTACTGGGGGATAGCTCCTGGGACACCCGACAGATGTTTTTC | CACDTVLGDSSWDTRQMFF
- | TRDD3 | TRDJ3 | TRDV2 | TGTGCCTGTGACACTTTACTGGGGGACTCCTGGGACACCCGACAGATGTTTTTC | CACDTLLGDSWDTRQMFF
few | TRDD3 | TRDJ2 | TRDV2 | TGTGCCTGTGACGTACTGGGGGCAGCTTTGACAGCCCAACTCTTCTTT | CACDVLGAALTAQLFF
few | TRDD3 | TRDJ3 | TRDV2 | TGTGCCTGTGACAGAGTACTGGGGGATATGAACTGGGACACCCGACAGATGTTTTTC | CACDRVLGDMNWDTRQMFF
few | TRDD3 | TRDJ3 | TRDV2 | TGTGCCTGTGACACTGTACTGGGGGATTCGAGCTCCTGGGACACCCGACAGATGTTTTTC | CACDTVLGDSSSWDTRQMFF
many | TRDD3 | TRDJ2 | TRDV2 | TGTGCCTGTGACACCTGGGGGATGCAAGCACAACTCTTCTTT | CACDTWGMQAQLFF
- | TRDD3 | TRDJ3 | TRDV2 | TGTGCCTGTGACACCCTCTGGGGGAATTCCTGGGACACCCGACAGATGTTTTTC | CACDTLWGNSWDTRQMFF
few | TRDD3 | TRDJ3 | TRDV2 | TGTGCCTGTGACCCAGTACTGGGGAGCTCCTGGGACACCCGACAGATGTTTTTC | CACDPVLGSSWDTRQMFF